The text below deals with one T cell receptor (beta chain). Germline V gene sequence: CDR1 MNHNS, CDR2 SASEGT. This CDR3 region has 16 residues. The ends were cut back, 2 bases at V and 7 bases at J, with 15 bases in the middle. The data stem from a study of T cell changes during pregnancy in multiple sclerosis. The table came from immunoSEQ multiplex PCR; TCRdb's copy has only in-frame clones and leaves some out. The sample consists of tens of thousands of clones, about 90% of them appearing once. The sample here was peripheral blood, taken in the first trimester of pregnancy. The J gene is TRBJ1-6, the V gene TRBV6-1, with D unresolved. The TCR originated in a female donor in good health, enrolled as a control in a pregnancy study. CDR3 sequence: CASSELRPSSNSPLHF. The CDR3 nucleotides are TGTGCCAGCAGTGAATTGAGGCCTTCGTCCAATTCACCCCTCCACTTT.